The sequence of this T cell receptor (beta chain) was determined in a study of blood T cell repertoires in COVID-19. In germline, CDR1 is MNHEY, CDR2 SVGAGI. Trimming stripped 8 bases from V and 0 bases from J, with 8 bases between. This CDR3 has 12 residues. This clone was observed a handful of times. Per the original methods: From reference gene primer amplification, estimates of nucleated cell counts were derived. Profiled with immunoSEQ multiplex PCR; TCRdb holds only in-frame clones, not every one. V and J calls and clone size are copied from that table; D and trimming were computed from the DNA. The table includes 400,000 or so clones, roughly 90% detected once.

The sample comprised peripheral blood. This sequence was found in a man younger than 30 with COVID-19, enrolled during active disease. V is TRBV6-5 and J is TRBJ2-7; D call uncertain. CDR3 loop: CASLSVSYEQYF. The DNA of the CDR3 is TGTGCCAGCCTTAGTGTCTCCTACGAGCAGTACTTC.